A selection of T cell receptor beta chains follows, all from one sample in a study of Ad26.COV2.S vaccination and SARS-CoV-2 variants. Sequenced by immunoSEQ multiplex PCR; TCRdb stores in-frame clones only, minus some. The sample yields 350,000 to 400,000 clones, approximately 86% seen once. Sequenced material: peripheral blood, taken in a trial of Ad26.COV2.S vaccine versus placebo. These receptors were collected from a person between 18 and 65 years old who received the Ad26.COV2.S COVID-19 vaccine or a placebo. Each CDR3 is given with its conserved first and last residue. D genes are given only for firm matches. Not every row has a clone size; where given, it reads once, few, many or a size class.

clone size	V gene	D gene	J gene	CDR3 length	CDR3 DNA	CDR3 protein
.	TRBV5-1	.	TRBJ1-2	14	TGCGCCAGCAGCTTGGCCGGGAGGGAAGGGGGCTACACCTTC	CASSLAGREGGYTF
.	TRBV6-5	.	TRBJ2-7	13	TGTGCCAGCAGCCCCACACTCGGGGCTAGGCAGTACTTC	CASSPTLGARQYF
.	TRBV19	.	TRBJ2-2	16	TGTGCCAGTAGGGGTGCGGTTAACCCGAACACCGGGGAGCTGTTTTTT	CASRGAVNPNTGELFF
.	TRBV4-3	.	TRBJ1-1	11	TGCGCCAGCAGCGGTCGGACTGAAGCTTTCTTT	CASSGRTEAFF
.	TRBV12-5	.	TRBJ1-5	16	TGTGCTAGTGGACTCCCCGAACCTGGGGGCAATCAGCCCCAGCATTTT	CASGLPEPGGNQPQHF
once	TRBV27	TRBD1	TRBJ2-7	15	TGTGCCAGCAGTCCTCAGGACAGGGCCTTTTACGAGCAGTACTTC	CASSPQDRAFYEQYF
.	TRBV27	.	TRBJ2-5	13	TGTGCCAGCAGTCGACAGGTCCAAGAGACCCAGTACTTC	CASSRQVQETQYF
.	TRBV10-3	TRBD1	TRBJ2-2	14	TGTGCCATCAGTGCACAGGGGGCGTCCGGGGAGCTGTTTTTT	CAISAQGASGELFF
.	TRBV20-1	.	TRBJ2-1	13	TGCAGTGCTAGTAAGAGCTCCTACAATGAGCAGTTCTTC	CSASKSSYNEQFF
.	TRBV7-9	.	TRBJ2-1	15	TGTGCCAGCAGCTTAGCGGACGACCCTTTTACGCCGCAGTTCTTC	CASSLADDPFTPQFF
few	TRBV5-1	TRBD1	TRBJ2-7	15	TGCGCCAGCAGCAGGGACAGGGGTGTCTACTACGAGCAGTACTTC	CASSRDRGVYYEQYF
.	TRBV19	.	TRBJ2-3	12	TGTGCCAGCTTTGGGGGCACAGATACGCAGTATTTT	CASFGGTDTQYF
.	TRBV5-1	.	TRBJ2-1	13	TGCGCCAGCAGCTTGGGCAATAACGATGAGCAGTTCTTC	CASSLGNNDEQFF
.	TRBV4-1	.	TRBJ1-1	15	TGCGCCAGCAGCCAAGAACGGGGGGCGAACACTGAAGCTTTCTTT	CASSQERGANTEAFF
.	TRBV7-9	.	TRBJ1-2	15	TGTGCCAGCAGCTCGACAGGTCTAAGATATTATGGCTACACCTTC	CASSSTGLRYYGYTF
.	TRBV10-2	TRBD1	TRBJ1-1	13	TGCGCCAGCAGACCTGGGACAGGGACTGAAGCTTTCTTT	CASRPGTGTEAFF
.	TRBV19	.	TRBJ1-4	15	TGTGCCAGTAGTAATTACAGGGTTGGGGATGAAAAACTGTTTTTT	CASSNYRVGDEKLFF
few	TRBV3-1/TRBV3-2	.	TRBJ1-6	16	TGTGCCAGCAGTCAAGATGTGGGGGGTTATAATTCACCCCTCCACTTT	CASSQDVGGYNSPLHF
.	TRBV6-4	.	TRBJ1-2	17	TGTGCCAGCAGTGACTCGTACGAGACAGCCCGATACTATGGCTACACCTTC	CASSDSYETARYYGYTF
.	TRBV5-1	TRBD1	TRBJ2-7	15	TGCGCCAGCAGAATGGGACAGGGGGTCTCCTACGAGCAGTACTTC	CASRMGQGVSYEQYF
.	TRBV9	TRBD1	TRBJ1-1	16	TGTGCCAGCAGCCATCGACAGGGGGCTGGAAACACTGAAGCTTTCTTT	CASSHRQGAGNTEAFF
few	TRBV15	.	TRBJ1-6	15	TGTGCCACCAGCAGAGATTACTCCTATAATTCACCCCTCCACTTT	CATSRDYSYNSPLHF
.	TRBV7-2	.	TRBJ1-5	13	TGTGCCAGCAGTCAATATAGCAATCAGCCCCAGCATTTT	CASSQYSNQPQHF
once	TRBV2	.	TRBJ1-1	13	TGTGCCAGCAGTAACCAAATGGGGACTGAAGCTTTCTTT	CASSNQMGTEAFF
.	TRBV5-1	.	TRBJ1-5	15	TGCGCCAGCAGCTTGGGGGATAGTGGGAATCAGCCCCAGCATTTT	CASSLGDSGNQPQHF
.	TRBV4-3	.	TRBJ1-2	13	TGCGCCAGCAGCCAAGAGTCCGGGAACGGCTACACCTTC	CASSQESGNGYTF
.	TRBV6-5	.	TRBJ2-2	14	TGTGCCAGCAGGCGGGGGACAGACACCGGGGAGCTGTTTTTT	CASRRGTDTGELFF
.	TRBV23-1	TRBD1	TRBJ2-7	15	TGCGCCAGCAGTCGCCCCGGACAGGGGGCTTACGAGCAGTACTTC	CASSRPGQGAYEQYF
once	TRBV13	.	TRBJ1-2	13	TGTGCCAGCAGCTTAGTACCGGGTTCCGGCTACACCTTC	CASSLVPGSGYTF
.	TRBV21-1	.	TRBJ2-2	18	TGTGCCCCCAAGGGGGAACTAGCGGGGGACCCGAACACCGGGGAGCTGTTTTTT	CAPKGELAGDPNTGELFF
.	TRBV11-2	TRBD1	TRBJ2-7	15	TGTGCCAGCAGCTTGGACGGACAGGGGGGGGACGAGCAGTACTTC	CASSLDGQGGDEQYF
.	TRBV28	.	TRBJ1-2	13	TGTGCCAGCAGTGACAACTTTGTCTATGGCTACACCTTC	CASSDNFVYGYTF
few	TRBV29-1	.	TRBJ2-7	13	TGCAGCGTTGCACCTAGCGAGACCTACGAGCAGTACTTC	CSVAPSETYEQYF
.	TRBV13	.	TRBJ1-1	17	TGTGCCAGCAGCTTAGATGGGGCATGGGGGTCGAAGACTGAAGCTTTCTTT	CASSLDGAWGSKTEAFF
once	TRBV7-8	.	TRBJ1-1	11	TGTGCCAGCAGCACGAACACTGAAGCTTTCTTT	CASSTNTEAFF
.	TRBV14	.	TRBJ2-3	16	TGTGCCAGCAGCCTCACCCAGGGGATGGGCACAGATACGCAGTATTTT	CASSLTQGMGTDTQYF
.	TRBV6-1	TRBD1	TRBJ1-1	16	TGTGCCAGCAGTGAAGAGAACTGGACAGGGGACACTGAAGCTTTCTTT	CASSEENWTGDTEAFF
.	TRBV4-2	.	TRBJ2-1	17	TGTGCCAGCAGCCAAGCGGCGGGCGGGGTAACCATCAATGAGCAGTTCTTC	CASSQAAGGVTINEQFF
once	TRBV4-1	.	TRBJ1-6	13	TGCGCCAGCAGCCCGAAGAGTAATTCACCCCTCCACTTT	CASSPKSNSPLHF
.	TRBV18	.	TRBJ2-2	15	TGTGCCAGCTCACCATTACAGGGGAACACCGGGGAGCTGTTTTTT	CASSPLQGNTGELFF
few	TRBV29-1	.	TRBJ1-4	13	TGCAGCGTTGAAGGGGGGACTAATGAAAAACTGTTTTTT	CSVEGGTNEKLFF
.	TRBV21-1	.	TRBJ1-2	15	TGTGCCAGCAGCAGAGATTGCGGGGGCAATAACCCGTACACCTTC	CASSRDCGGNNPYTF
.	TRBV20-1	TRBD1	TRBJ2-7	13	TGCAGTGCTAGTCCCGGACAGGACTACGAGCAGTACTTC	CSASPGQDYEQYF
once	TRBV28	.	TRBJ1-3	13	TGTGCCAGCAGTGCGCCGGCCAGAAACACCATATATTTT	CASSAPARNTIYF
.	TRBV11-2	TRBD1	TRBJ1-1	14	TGTGCCAGCAGCCTAAACAGGGGTTCGACTGAAGCTTTCTTT	CASSLNRGSTEAFF
.	TRBV6-2/TRBV6-3	TRBD1	TRBJ1-4	15	TGTGCCAGCAGTGGACAGGCTGCAACTAATGAAAAACTGTTTTTT	CASSGQAATNEKLFF
.	TRBV3-1/TRBV3-2	TRBD2	TRBJ2-2	14	TGTGCCAGCAGCTTTGGGGGGGGCACCGGGGAGCTGTTTTTT	CASSFGGGTGELFF
.	TRBV3-1/TRBV3-2	.	TRBJ2-3	13	TGTGCCAGCAGCCAAGGTAGGACAGATACGCAGTATTTT	CASSQGRTDTQYF
.	TRBV4-1	TRBD1	TRBJ1-5	16	TGCGCCAGCAGCCAACCCGGGACAGGGAAAGGACAGCCCCAGCATTTT	CASSQPGTGKGQPQHF
.	TRBV5-1	TRBD2	TRBJ2-1	15	TGCGCCAGCAGCCACGGGGGGGCTCTAACCAATGAGCAGTTCTTC	CASSHGGALTNEQFF
.	TRBV11-2	.	TRBJ1-1	14	TGTGCCAGCAGCTTAGGTCAGTCTTACACTGAAGCTTTCTTT	CASSLGQSYTEAFF
.	TRBV19	.	TRBJ1-1	14	TGTGCCAGTAGTATAGGGGGCGGGGGCACTGAAGCTTTCTTT	CASSIGGGGTEAFF
.	TRBV18	.	TRBJ2-5	14	TGTGCCAGCTCACCCCAGCCTGGGACGGAGACCCAGTACTTC	CASSPQPGTETQYF